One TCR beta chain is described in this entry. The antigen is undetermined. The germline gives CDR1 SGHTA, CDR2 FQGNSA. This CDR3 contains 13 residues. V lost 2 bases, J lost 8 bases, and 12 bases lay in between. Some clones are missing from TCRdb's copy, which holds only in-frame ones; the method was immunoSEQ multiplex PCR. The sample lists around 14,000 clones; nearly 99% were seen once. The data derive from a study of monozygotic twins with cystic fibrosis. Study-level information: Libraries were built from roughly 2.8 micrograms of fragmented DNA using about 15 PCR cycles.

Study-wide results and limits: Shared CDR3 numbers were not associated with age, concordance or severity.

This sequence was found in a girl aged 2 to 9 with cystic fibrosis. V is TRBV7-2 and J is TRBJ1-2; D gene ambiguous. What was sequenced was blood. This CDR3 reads CASSLQDGRGYTF. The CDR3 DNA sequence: TGTGCCAGCAGCTTACAGGACGGTAGGGGCTACACCTTC.